This TCR beta chain was identified during a study of HIV-infected children after antiretroviral therapy interruption. Turning to the study itself: Samples from the continuous-treatment group were taken at weeks 0, 48 and 150.

Sample treatment: PENTA 11 planned treatment interruption arm or continuous ART arm. Naive CD4+ CD45RA+ CD45RO- T cells were sorted from thawed PBMCs. This clonotype has at least ten counts. The antigen is unknown. Notes on the study in general: Naive CD4+ CDR3 sharing between time points fell after interruption began. Naive CD4+ Gini coefficient rose by interruption end, suggesting clonal expansion.

This CDR3 contains 17 residues. Trimming took 0 bases from V and 0 from J, leaving 15 bases between them. RNA-based 3' RACE libraries used unique molecular identifiers. One entry per CDR3 protein results from TCRdb running MiXCR on the 3' RACE reads. The sample shows some 16,000 distinct CDR3 sequences, roughly 3.4% of them seen only once. This TCR derives from a child between 2 and 17 years old with HIV. This sample comprised CD45RA+ CD4+ T cells from PBMCs, obtained from a donor given antiretroviral therapy, either interrupted or continuous. Sample subset: naive CD4+ CD45RA+ CD45RO- T cells. This rearrangement joins TRBV23-1 to TRBJ2-7; D may be TRBD1 (5 bases). TRBV23-1 is flagged as an ORF with uncertain function. CDR3 sequence (DNA): TGCGCCAGCAGTCAATCGAGCAGCCTAGACAGCTCCTACGAGCAGTACTTC. It encodes CASSQSSSLDSSYEQYF.